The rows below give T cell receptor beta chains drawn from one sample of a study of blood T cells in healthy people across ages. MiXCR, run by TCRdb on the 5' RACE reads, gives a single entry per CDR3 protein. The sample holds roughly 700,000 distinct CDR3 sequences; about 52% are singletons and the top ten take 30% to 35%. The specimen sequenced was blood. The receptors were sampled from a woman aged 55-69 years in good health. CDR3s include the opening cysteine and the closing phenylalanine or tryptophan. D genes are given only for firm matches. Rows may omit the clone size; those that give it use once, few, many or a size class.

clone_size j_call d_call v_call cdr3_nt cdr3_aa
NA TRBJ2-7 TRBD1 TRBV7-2 TGTGCCAGCAGCGGCAATCGCAGGGGGCTTGACGAGCAGTACTTC CASSGNRRGLDEQYF
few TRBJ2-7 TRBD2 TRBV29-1 TGCAGCGTTGTACTAGCGGGACTATACGAGCAGTACTTC CSVVLAGLYEQYF
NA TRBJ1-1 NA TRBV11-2 TGTGCCAGCAGCTTAGACCTACAGGGCCCAGCTTTCTTT CASSLDLQGPAFF
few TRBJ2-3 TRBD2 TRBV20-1 TGCAGTGCTAGAGATTTTCGGGAGGGTACCACAGATACGCAGTATTTT CSARDFREGTTDTQYF
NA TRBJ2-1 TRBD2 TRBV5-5 TGTGCCAGCAGCTTGGGACCCCTAGCGGGGGCAAATGAGCAGTTCTTC CASSLGPLAGANEQFF
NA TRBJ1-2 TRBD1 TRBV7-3 TGTGCCAGCAGCTTACTCCCGGGACAGGGGGCGAACGGCTACACCTTC CASSLLPGQGANGYTF
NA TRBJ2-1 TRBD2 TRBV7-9 TGTGCCAGCAGCCCGCTTGGCTCTCCAGCGGGGGGGTACAATGAGCAGTTCTTC CASSPLGSPAGGYNEQFF
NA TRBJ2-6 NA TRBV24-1 TGTGCCACCAGTGATCCCTCGACTGGGGCCAACGTCCTGACTTTC CATSDPSTGANVLTF
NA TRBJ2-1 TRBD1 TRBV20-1 TGCAGTGCGGGACAGGGGTGGTACAATGAGCAGTTCTTC CSAGQGWYNEQFF
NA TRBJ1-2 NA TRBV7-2 TGTGCCAGCAGCTTGCGGGGACCGGGAGGCTACACCTTC CASSLRGPGGYTF
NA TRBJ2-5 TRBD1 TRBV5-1 TGCGCCAGCAGCTACGGGACAGGGGAGACCCAGTACTTC CASSYGTGETQYF
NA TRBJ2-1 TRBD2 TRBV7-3 TGTGCCAGCAGCTTTATAGCGGGAGGGAATGAGCAGTTCTTC CASSFIAGGNEQFF
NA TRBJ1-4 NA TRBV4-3 TGCGCCAGCAGCCAAGAGAGGAGCGGAGGCAAACTGTTTTTT CASSQERSGGKLFF
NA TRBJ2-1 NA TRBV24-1 TGTGCCACCGCAGAAACCGGGACAGAGCAGTTCTTC CATAETGTEQFF
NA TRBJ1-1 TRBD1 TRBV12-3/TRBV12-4 TGTGCCAGCAGAAGCAAGACAGGGATGAACACTGAAGCTTTCTTT CASRSKTGMNTEAFF
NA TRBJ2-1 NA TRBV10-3 TGTGCCATCAGTGAGGCGAATTACTACAATGAGCAGTTCTTC CAISEANYYNEQFF
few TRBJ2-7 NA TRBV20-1 TGCAGTGCCCAATCCGGACACCTCTACGAGCAGTACTTC CSAQSGHLYEQYF
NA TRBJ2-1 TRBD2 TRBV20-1 TGCAGTGCTAGACTAGCGGGAGTCGCGGGTGAGCAGTTCTTC CSARLAGVAGEQFF
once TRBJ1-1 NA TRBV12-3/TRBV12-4 TGTGCCAGCAGAGCGACATTAAGCGGCGCGGAAGCTTTCTTT CASRATLSGAEAFF
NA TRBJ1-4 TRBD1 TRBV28 TGTGCCAGCAGCCCGGGACAGAGAACAACTAATGAAAAACTGTTTTTT CASSPGQRTTNEKLFF
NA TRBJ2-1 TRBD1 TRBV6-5 TGTGCCAGCAGTAAACAGGGGGCGGATGAGCAGTTCTTC CASSKQGADEQFF
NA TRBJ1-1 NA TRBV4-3 TGCGCCAGCAGCCAAGGGGGGATACAGGGCGCCACTGAAGCTTTCTTT CASSQGGIQGATEAFF
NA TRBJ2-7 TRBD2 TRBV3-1 TGTGCCAGCCGCCAGGGTGGGACTAGCATATACTTC CASRQGGTSIYF
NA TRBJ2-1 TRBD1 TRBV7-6 TGTGCCAGCAGCTTAAGTGTGACAGGGTCGACTCGGGAGCAGTTCTTC CASSLSVTGSTREQFF
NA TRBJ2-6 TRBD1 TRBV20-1 TGCAGTGCTAGGGGATGGACAGGGTCGACTGGGGCCAACGTCCTGACTTTC CSARGWTGSTGANVLTF
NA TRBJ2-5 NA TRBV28 TGTGCCAGCAGCCCCACCGCTGGGGCCGACGGGGAAGAGACCCAGTACTTC CASSPTAGADGEETQYF
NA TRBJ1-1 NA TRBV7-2 TGTGCCAGCAACTGGGTCGGGACGGGGAACACTGAAGCTTTCTTT CASNWVGTGNTEAFF
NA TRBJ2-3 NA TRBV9 TGTGCCAGCAGCGTAGGAGGTGGGACCCCAGATACGCAGTATTTT CASSVGGGTPDTQYF